This TCR beta chain was found in a study of blood T cells in healthy people across ages. Alongside a J-beta primer mix, a sample-barcoded 5' primer served in a second PCR lasting roughly 7 to 11 cycles. TCRdb re-called the 5' RACE reads with MiXCR, one entry per CDR3 protein. The sample includes 870,000 or so distinct CDR3 sequences, 29% of them seen just once. Each sample had at least 7 million PBMCs isolated. Findings and limits, study-wide: Greater diversity and more naive CD4+ cells were seen in long-lived donors than in aged donors. Strongly correlated with naive T cell percentage was TCR beta diversity.

The CDR3 is 15 residues long. V was clipped by 3 bases and J by 0 bases; unmatched bases: 5. CDR1 and CDR2 from the germline V gene are DFQATT and SNEGSKA (reference sequence). This clonotype was counted many times. Its antigen remains unknown. This clonotype was sampled from a woman at least 80 years old in good health. V gene TRBV20-1 combines with J gene TRBJ2-1; 7 nucleotides line up with TRBD2. Sequenced: blood. The CDR3 DNA follows: TGCAGTGCTAGTGAACTAGCGAGCTCCTACAATGAGCAGTTCTTC. This sequence encodes CSASELASSYNEQFF.